Listed below are T cell receptor beta chains from one sample, sequenced in a study of human T cells and chemical hapten exposure. TCRdb reanalysed the RACE reads using MiXCR and keeps one entry per CDR3 protein. The table lists some 97,000 distinct CDR3 sequences, 25% to 30% of them singletons, with about 9.3% in the top ten. The starting material was whole blood, obtained in connection with sensitization to the hapten diphenylcyclopropenone (DPC). The receptors originated from a man aged 40-55 years with alopecia areata. Some clones in this sample may be carry-over from other donors' samples. Both conserved end residues are part of each CDR3. The D gene is left open where the match is weak. The size entry is marked missing in some rows and otherwise reads once, few, many or a size class.

d_gene: TRBD1
len: 15
abundance: .
v_gene: TRBV10-3
j_gene: TRBJ2-3
CDR3aa: CAISESGGLADTQYF
CDR3nt: TGTGCCATCAGTGAGTCAGGGGGCCTGGCAGATACGCAGTATTTT

d_gene: .
len: 12
abundance: few
v_gene: TRBV10-2
j_gene: TRBJ2-5
CDR3aa: CASSESIKTQYF
CDR3nt: TGCGCCAGCAGTGAGTCTATTAAGACCCAGTACTTC

d_gene: .
len: 15
abundance: .
v_gene: TRBV19
j_gene: TRBJ1-5
CDR3aa: CASTTGGDTHQPQHF
CDR3nt: TGTGCCAGTACCACGGGAGGGGATACTCATCAGCCCCAGCATTTT

d_gene: .
len: 17
abundance: .
v_gene: TRBV6-5
j_gene: TRBJ2-3
CDR3aa: CASSYSSARGSADTQYF
CDR3nt: TGTGCCAGCAGTTACTCGTCCGCGAGGGGGTCCGCGGATACGCAGTATTTT

d_gene: .
len: 15
abundance: few
v_gene: TRBV3-1
j_gene: TRBJ2-6
CDR3aa: CASSQANSGANVLTF
CDR3nt: TGTGCCAGCAGCCAAGCAAACTCTGGGGCCAACGTCCTGACTTTC

d_gene: TRBD1
len: 14
abundance: few
v_gene: TRBV15
j_gene: TRBJ1-5
CDR3aa: CATSKGQGPRSQHF
CDR3nt: TGTGCCACCAGCAAAGGACAGGGACCTAGGTCCCAGCATTTT

d_gene: .
len: 13
abundance: .
v_gene: TRBV3-1
j_gene: TRBJ1-6
CDR3aa: CASRQGANSPLHF
CDR3nt: TGTGCCAGCAGGCAGGGAGCTAATTCACCCCTCCACTTT

d_gene: TRBD1
len: 17
abundance: many
v_gene: TRBV12-3/TRBV12-4
j_gene: TRBJ1-1
CDR3aa: CASSLAAGGIMNTEAFF
CDR3nt: TGTGCCAGCAGTTTAGCTGCAGGGGGTATAATGAACACTGAAGCTTTCTTT

d_gene: TRBD2
len: 20
abundance: .
v_gene: TRBV20-1
j_gene: TRBJ2-1
CDR3aa: CSADDLAGERSPSSYNEQFF
CDR3nt: TGCAGTGCTGATGATCTAGCGGGAGAAAGGTCTCCCAGCTCCTACAATGAGCAGTTCTTC

d_gene: .
len: 13
abundance: few
v_gene: TRBV28
j_gene: TRBJ2-3
CDR3aa: CASGGSPSDTQYF
CDR3nt: TGTGCCAGCGGTGGGTCCCCATCGGATACGCAGTATTTT

d_gene: .
len: 14
abundance: .
v_gene: TRBV4-1
j_gene: TRBJ2-3
CDR3aa: CASSPGAGTDTQYF
CDR3nt: TGCGCCAGCAGCCCGGGGGCTGGGACAGATACGCAGTATTTT

d_gene: .
len: 18
abundance: .
v_gene: TRBV5-3
j_gene: TRBJ1-4
CDR3aa: CARSSRPGHSSANEKLFF
CDR3nt: TGTGCCAGAAGCTCTCGCCCGGGACACAGTTCAGCTAATGAAAAACTGTTTTTT

d_gene: .
len: 14
abundance: .
v_gene: TRBV9
j_gene: TRBJ2-3
CDR3aa: CASSVDFSTDTQYF
CDR3nt: TGTGCCAGCAGCGTGGACTTCTCTACAGATACGCAGTATTTT

d_gene: .
len: 15
abundance: few
v_gene: TRBV4-1
j_gene: TRBJ2-7
CDR3aa: CASSLNRDGSDPQYF
CDR3nt: TGCGCCAGCAGCCTGAACCGGGACGGATCCGACCCCCAGTACTTC

d_gene: TRBD1
len: 15
abundance: few
v_gene: TRBV3-1
j_gene: TRBJ2-3
CDR3aa: CASSQPTGSTDTQYF
CDR3nt: TGTGCCAGCAGCCAGCCGACAGGGAGCACAGATACGCAGTATTTT